This TCR beta chain was found in a study of response to subunit inactivated influenza vaccine. Study-wide findings and caveats: Authors suggested few new T cells are recruited by each seasonal influenza vaccination.

TCRdb reanalysed the RT-PCR reads using MiXCR and keeps one entry per CDR3 protein. The sample shows 500,000 to 600,000 distinct CDR3 sequences, about 10% of them seen only once. This clonotype has just a few counts. Its matching antigen is unknown. This CDR3 contains 17 residues. Looked up from germline, CDR1 is SEHNR and CDR2 is FQNEAQ (reference sequence). V trimming: 4 bases; J trimming: 12 bases; junction bases outside the gene matches: 21. The same specimen was also included in a second study, on T cells expressing NK-cell markers. That source adds: 5'RACE template switching built TCR beta cDNA with unique molecular identifiers. Roughly six donors showed dominant NKG2C+ clonotypes comprising roughly 1.0-7.5% of their CD8+ T cells. These clonotypes additionally ranked first within the CD3+CD56-NKG2C+ fraction of several donors.

V is TRBV7-9 and J is TRBJ2-1, with 7 bases matching TRBD2. The sample in question was PBMCs from blood, obtained on the day of vaccination. This receptor was identified in a man aged 45 to 65 who received an inactivated influenza vaccine. The CDR3 sequence: CASSWSSGTRLAVRQFF. The CDR3 region has the DNA TGTGCCAGCAGCTGGAGTTCTGGGACCCGGCTAGCGGTGAGGCAGTTCTTC.